The clone carrying this T cell receptor beta chain was seen repeatedly, ten times or more. The data are from a study of T cells in Graves' hyperthyroidism and ophthalmopathy. CDR3 length equals 16 residues. Germline loops: CDR1 PRHDT, CDR2 FYEKMQ (reference sequence). V shed 0 bases and J 9 bases; nucleotides not matched to a gene: 9. Amplification of TCR beta CDR3 regions was performed using RNA transcripts as template. The HTBI primer set served for first-round RT-PCR of the TCR CDR3. A single record per CDR3 protein comes from TCRdb applying MiXCR to the multiplex PCR reads. Among 300,000 to 450,000 distinct CDR3 sequences listed, more than 11% were seen once.

What was sequenced was blood. This rearrangement joins TRBV13 to TRBJ2-1; the match to TRBD1 covers 9 bases. This TCR derives from a woman aged 55-69 years with Graves' hyperthyroidism. As DNA, the CDR3 is TGTGCCAGCAGCTTAGGCGCGGGACAGGGTGTTACTGAGCAGTTCTTC. This encodes CASSLGAGQGVTEQFF.